This T cell receptor (beta chain) derives from a study of tumor-infiltrating lymphocytes in primary liver carcinoma. Synthesis of TCR beta cDNA was carried out from 500 ng total RNA with a constant-region primer. Slightly modified ARM-PCR, run as three nested multiplex PCR rounds, produced the TCR beta libraries. A C-beta reverse primer and TRBV1-TRBV30 forward primers served in each of the first two PCR rounds, at about 10 cycles apiece. Each CDR3 protein is one row after TCRdb ran MiXCR on the multiplex PCR reads. In the table there are approximately 88,000 distinct CDR3 sequences, around 68% of which are singletons. Details on this clonotype: A read error may be the cause here, since a much bigger clone is one base away.

From unsorted bulk tissue weighing about 20-33 mg, DNA and RNA were co-extracted. This CDR3 has 15 residues. The chain joins TRBV12-3 or TRBV12-4 to TRBJ2-3; 12 bases align to TRBD2. The clonotype was recovered from a man aged 40-49 years with primary liver carcinoma and hepatitis B virus infection. Sequencing was performed on tumor-adjacent normal liver tissue. CDR3: CASSSGLAGTDTHYF. The DNA of the CDR3 is TGTGCCAGCAGTTCGGGACTAGCGGGCACAGATACGCACTATTTT.